This record covers a single T cell receptor beta chain. The data belong to a study of Ad26.COV2.S vaccination and SARS-CoV-2 variants. The CDR3 extends over 12 amino acids. Germline loops: CDR1 KGHSH, CDR2 LQKENI. V was pared by 2 bases and J by 5 bases, with 6 bases between. This table comes from immunoSEQ multiplex PCR, and its TCRdb copy is limited to in-frame clones, with some not included. Among roughly 380,000 clones listed, about 90% were seen once. The input for sequencing was peripheral blood, taken after recovery from COVID-19. The chain carries TRBV18 and TRBJ2-5; D is ambiguous. The TCR comes from a human donor who had recovered from COVID-19. CDR3 sequence (DNA): TGTGCCAGCTCACCAACATTGGAGACCCAGTACTTC. Translation gives CASSPTLETQYF. The full variable domain, its missing parts supplied by reference TRBV18 and TRBJ2-5, is NAGVMQNPRHLVRRRGQEARLRCSPMKGHSHVYWYRQLPEEGLKFMVYLQKENIIDESGMPKERFSAEFPKEGPSILRIQQVVRGDSAAYFCASSPTLETQYFGPGTRLLVL.